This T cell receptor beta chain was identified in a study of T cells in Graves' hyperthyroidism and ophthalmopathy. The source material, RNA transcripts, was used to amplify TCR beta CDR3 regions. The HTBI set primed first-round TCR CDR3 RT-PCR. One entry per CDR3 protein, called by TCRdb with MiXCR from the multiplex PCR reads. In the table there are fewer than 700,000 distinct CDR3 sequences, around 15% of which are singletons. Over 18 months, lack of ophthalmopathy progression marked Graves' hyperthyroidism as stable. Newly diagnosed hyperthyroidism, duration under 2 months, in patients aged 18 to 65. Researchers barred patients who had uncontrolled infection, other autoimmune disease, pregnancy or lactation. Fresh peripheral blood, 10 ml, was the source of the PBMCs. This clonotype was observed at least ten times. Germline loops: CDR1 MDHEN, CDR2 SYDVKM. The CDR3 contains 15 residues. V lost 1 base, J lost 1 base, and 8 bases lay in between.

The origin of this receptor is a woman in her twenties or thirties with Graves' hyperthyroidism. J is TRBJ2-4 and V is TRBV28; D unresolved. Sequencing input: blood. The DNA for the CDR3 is TGTGCCAGCAGTTTATCCGTCTCGGCCAAAAACATTCAGTACTTC. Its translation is CASSLSVSAKNIQYF.